The sequence of this T cell receptor beta chain was determined in a study of blood T cell repertoires in COVID-19. Study as a whole: The United States, Italy and Spain supplied acute and convalescent COVID-19 samples.

The study drew participants aged about 18 to 89 years from 20 to 30 US areas. The CDR3 loop spans 15 amino acids. With 5 bases removed from V and 2 bases from J, the gap between germline ends came to 16 bases. The germline gives CDR1 MDHEN, CDR2 SYDVKM. The assay was immunoSEQ multiplex PCR, and TCRdb's table has in-frame clones only and misses some. The sample contains 250,000 or so clones, approximately 90% of which appear only once. The rearrangement links TRBV28 to TRBJ2-7, with D perhaps TRBD2 (6 bases). Sequencing was performed on PBMCs or T cells enriched from blood (not recorded which). This TCR came from a man aged 35 to 55 who had been exposed to COVID-19. The DNA of the CDR3 is TGTGCCAGCAGTAGTTTTTCAGGAGGGCCCTACGAGCAGTACTTC. This sequence encodes CASSSFSGGPYEQYF.